Given below is one T cell receptor beta chain in context. Its antigen is unknown. Base qualities are not recorded, but no much larger clone differs from it by a single base. This entry comes from a study of blood T cell repertoires in COVID-19 (dated by TCRdb to about 2020). The study in broad terms: Collaborator samples came from the United States, Italy and Spain and covered acute and convalescent phases of COVID-19. The prospective study material was composed of cDNA or gDNA derived from T cells, B-cell-depleted T cells, or PBMCs. A freely available public database, intended as a resource for researchers studying the immune response to SARS-CoV-2, is where the repertoires were released. The samples were drawn from two sources: the first 160 participants of the ongoing ImmuneRACE study, and 1,200 or so subjects contributed by 6 global collaborators. Where available, HLA class I and class II types were obtained from metadata supplied by the sample provider rather than from assay-based typing. Sample metadata almost always included a de-identified subject ID, COVID-19 status, age in years and sex. The dataset comprised deeply sampled blood TCRbeta repertoires from subjects exposed to, actively infected with, or recovered from COVID-19.

TCRbeta CDR3 regions were amplified from genomic DNA using the immunoSEQ Assay, a bias-controlled multiplex PCR. As for the original processing: The number of nucleated cells in each sample was estimated by amplification of reference gene primers within the assay. To quantify the absolute abundance of each unique TCRbeta CDR3 rearrangement, sequence reads were collapsed and filtered. For each sample, productive Simpson clonality was calculated as the square root of Simpson's diversity index over productive rearrangements. TCRdb obtained this table from immuneACCESS and retained in-frame rearrangements with V and J assigned. These tables miss some clones; where compared with another copy, unresolved V genes account for less than half of the shortfall, and the remainder is unexplained. V and J calls and clone size are copied from that table; D and trimming were computed from the DNA. Here the sample has hundreds of thousands of clones; approximately 90% occur a single time. The top ten clones comprise 1.4% of the sample.

The collaborating institutions used their own protocols to collect whole blood in K2EDTA tubes. For TCRbeta analysis, collaborator samples were shipped as frozen whole blood, as isolated PBMCs, or as DNA extracted from either sample type. The CDR3 goes from the cysteine to the phenylalanine over 17 residues. Only CDR3 DNA is held: 51 bases, read in frame from base 1. Relative to germline, V is 6 bases shorter and J is 3 bases shorter, with 18 bases between their ends. The germline V gene sets CDR1 to KGHSH and CDR2 to LQKENI. Results the study describes overall, beyond this receptor: The amount of clinical and demographic metadata varied by source and participant and was provided uncurated.

The origin of this receptor is a woman between 25 and 40 years old with active or convalescent COVID-19. The chain employs TRBV18 and TRBJ1-6, with the D gene not confidently named. Sequenced input: peripheral blood. The nucleotide sequence is given as TGTGCCAGCTCCGGCGGAGGGCAGTTCGTCTATAATTCACCCCTCCACTTT. It codes for CASSGGGQFVYNSPLHF.